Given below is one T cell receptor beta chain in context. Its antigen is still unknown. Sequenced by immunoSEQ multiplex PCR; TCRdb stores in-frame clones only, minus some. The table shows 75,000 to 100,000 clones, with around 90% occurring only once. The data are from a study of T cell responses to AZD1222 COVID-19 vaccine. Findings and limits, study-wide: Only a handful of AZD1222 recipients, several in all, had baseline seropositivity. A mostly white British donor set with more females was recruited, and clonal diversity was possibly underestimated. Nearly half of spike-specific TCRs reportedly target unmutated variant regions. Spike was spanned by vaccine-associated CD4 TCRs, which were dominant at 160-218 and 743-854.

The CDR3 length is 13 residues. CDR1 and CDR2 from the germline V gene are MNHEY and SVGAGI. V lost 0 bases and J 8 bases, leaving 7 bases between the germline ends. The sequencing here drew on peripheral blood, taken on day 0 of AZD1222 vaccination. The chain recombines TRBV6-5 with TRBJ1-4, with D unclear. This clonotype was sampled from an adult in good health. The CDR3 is CASSYSAVEKLFF. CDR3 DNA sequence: TGTGCCAGCAGTTACTCGGCGGTAGAAAAACTGTTTTTT.